The 20 T cell receptor beta chains below all came from one sample that was sequenced in a study of cytomegalovirus exposure and HLA in healthy donors. The PCR ran on 60 Vbeta and 13 Jbeta primers. Here immunoSEQ multiplex PCR was the method, and the copy in TCRdb shows in-frame clones only, minus some. The table includes 200,000 to 250,000 clones, about 80% detected once. Sequencing input: PBMCs. The receptors were gathered from a woman between 35 and 50 years old in good health and CMV-seronegative.

The genes are TRBV28 and TRBJ2-3; tentatively, D is TRBD1 (6 bases). Germline lookup yields CDR1 MDHEN and CDR2 SYDVKM. The CDR3 is made up of 15 amino acids. The V end lost 5 bases, the J end lost 3 bases, and 15 bases lay between the germline ends. CDR3 coding DNA: TGTGCCAGCAGTACAACAGGGAGAGGTACAGATACGCAGTATTTT. Protein: CASSTTGRGTDTQYF.

This chain connects TRBV6-1 to TRBJ1-2; weak D call: TRBD1 (5 bases). The CDR3 spans 15 residues. CDR1 and CDR2 (germline): MNHNS, SASEGT. Trimming removed 8 bases from V and 7 bases from J, with 23 bases in between. The CDR3 region has the DNA TGTGCCAGCTCGCCGGAATGGCAGGGTAGTGTTGGCTACACCTTC. This encodes CASSPEWQGSVGYTF.

This chain uses TRBV6-5 with TRBJ2-3, with unresolved D. This CDR3 spans 14 amino acids. V gave up 6 bases and J gave up 0 bases, with 10 bases separating them. CDR1 MNHEY and CDR2 SVGAGI come from the germline V gene. This CDR3 reads CASSTSQSTDTQYF. The CDR3, as DNA: TGTGCCAGCAGCACAAGTCAGAGCACAGATACGCAGTATTTT.

This chain uses TRBV12-1 with TRBJ2-5; the table names TRBD1, a call not compared with the DNA. TRBV12-1 is assigned pseudogene status. The CDR3 is 15 amino acids. This CDR3 is CASSFVGPRTGTQYF. As DNA, the CDR3 is TGTGCCAGCAGCTTTGTAGGTCCGCGGACAGGGACCCAGTACTTC.

The chain recombines TRBV5-1 with TRBJ1-2; 10 nucleotides line up with TRBD1. Per germline, CDR1 SGHRS and CDR2 YFSETQ. CDR3 length equals 13 residues. The ends lost 4 bases at V and 13 bases at J; junction bases unmatched: 10. CDR3 in amino acids: CASSPEGTGVCTF. For the CDR3, the DNA is TGCGCCAGCAGCCCGGAGGGGACAGGGGTCTGCACCTTC. The whole variable domain, filled in from reference TRBV5-1 and TRBJ1-2, reads KAGVTQTPRYLIKTRGQQVTLSCSPISGHRSVSWYQQTPGQGLQFLFEYFSETQRNKGNFPGRFSGRQFSNSRSEMNVSTLELGDSALYLCASSPEGTGVCTFGSGTRLTVV.

This chain links TRBV11-2 with TRBJ1-2, with a weak D call TRBD1 (6 bases). The V and J ends lost 3 bases and 3 bases respectively, with 8 bases between them. The CDR3 runs to 13 residues. CDR1 SGHAT and CDR2 FQNNGV come from the germline V gene. CDR3 sequence: CASSLDSYYGYTF. The CDR3 region has the DNA TGTGCCAGCAGCTTGGACAGCTACTATGGCTACACCTTC.

This rearrangement joins TRBV11-1 to TRBJ2-7, with D tentatively TRBD2 (7 bases). Looked up from germline, CDR1 is SGHAT and CDR2 is FQDESV (reference sequence). The length of the CDR3 is 14 residues. Trimming removed 8 bases from V and 2 bases from J, with 16 bases in between. The CDR3 nucleotides read TGTGCCAGCGGTGCTAGCGGACAGACCTACGAGCAGTACTTC. The encoded protein is CASGASGQTYEQYF.

The V gene is TRBV15, the J gene TRBJ1-3; 7 nucleotides align to TRBD1. The CDR3 is 15 residues long. Looked up from germline, CDR1 is LNHNV and CDR2 is YYDKDF (reference sequence). Germline trimming cut 5 bases from V and 4 bases from J; bases unmatched to any gene: 8. CDR3 residues: CATSPRQGPGNTIYF. As DNA, the CDR3 is TGTGCCACCAGCCCCCGACAGGGACCAGGAAACACCATATATTTT.

This clone turned up a few times. The rearrangement uses TRBV4-2 and TRBJ2-5; TRBD2 matches 10 bases. The germline CDR1 and CDR2 sequences are LGHNA and YNFKEQ. The ends lost 1 base at V and 2 bases at J; junction bases unmatched: 4. The CDR3 has 16 residues. The CDR3 region has the DNA TGTGCCAGCAGCCAAGCCGTAGCGGGGGGTCAAGAGACCCAGTACTTC. It specifies CASSQAVAGGQETQYF.

The chain links TRBV7-9 to TRBJ1-1; D remains ambiguous. This CDR3 contains 13 residues. V lost 6 bases, J lost 4 bases, and 12 bases lay in between. Germline assignment: CDR1 SEHNR and CDR2 FQNEAQ (reference sequence). The CDR3 loop reads CASRETLATEAFF. The CDR3 DNA sequence: TGTGCCAGCAGGGAGACGCTGGCCACTGAAGCTTTCTTT.

This rearrangement joins TRBV9 to TRBJ1-2, with a tentative D call TRBD1 (6 bases). There are 13 residues in the CDR3. V lost 3 bases and J 6 bases, leaving 12 bases between the germline ends. Germline V lookup: CDR1 SGDLS, CDR2 YYNGEE. The CDR3 DNA sequence: TGTGCCAGCAGCGCTACAGGGACGCATGGCTACACCTTC. Translation: CASSATGTHGYTF.

To note about this clone: The identical CDR3 is also encoded by other nucleotide sequences in the sample. V usage is TRBV2 and J usage is TRBJ2-1; weak D call: TRBD2 (5 bases). V was pared by 7 bases and J by 2 bases, with 18 bases between. In germline, CDR1 is SNHLY, CDR2 FYNNEI. The CDR3 consists of 16 residues. The CDR3 reads CASNPPRGHPYNEQFF. The CDR3 bases are TGTGCCAGCAATCCCCCCAGAGGGCATCCCTACAATGAGCAGTTCTTC.

The CDR3 sequence is CASSETGGETQYF. The CDR3, as DNA: TGCGCCAGCAGCGAAACAGGGGGAGAGACCCAGTACTTC. This chain links TRBV5-1 with TRBJ2-5, with 8 bases fitting TRBD1. The germline CDR1 and CDR2 sequences are SGHRS and YFSETQ. The CDR3 contains 13 residues. Trimming at V came to 4 bases and at J to 4 bases, leaving 3 bases not matched to a gene.

V usage is TRBV2 and J usage is TRBJ2-1, with 9 bases that match TRBD2. The CDR3 sequence is 15 residues long. After removal of 6 bases from V and 2 bases from J, the junction contained 5 bases not matched to a gene. CDR1 and CDR2 (germline): SNHLY, FYNNEI. CDR3 sequence reads: CASSGERGAYNEQFF. In nucleotides, the CDR3 is TGTGCCAGCAGCGGTGAGCGGGGGGCCTACAATGAGCAGTTCTTC.

The chain has TRBV11-2 and TRBJ1-3; D unresolved. The CDR3 is 14 amino acids. The V end was cut by 5 bases, the J end by 2 bases, with 10 bases between. Germline V gene sequence: CDR1 SGHAT, CDR2 FQNNGV. CDR3 nucleotides: TGTGCCAGCAGCCCCGGGAGAGCTGGAAACACCATATATTTT. Encoded protein: CASSPGRAGNTIYF.

This sequence joins TRBV30 and TRBJ1-6, with D unclear. The germline V gene has CDR1 GTSNPN and CDR2 SVGIG (reference sequence). There are 15 residues in the CDR3. Trimming pared 0 bases from V and 9 bases from J, leaving 15 bases between. CDR3 sequence: CAWSVRKEGSSPLHF. Here the CDR3 DNA reads TGTGCCTGGAGTGTAAGAAAGGAGGGAAGTTCACCCCTCCACTTT.

The chain has TRBV5-1 and TRBJ2-7; possible D gene TRBD2, 6 bases. Germline V CDR1 and CDR2: SGHRS, YFSETQ. V was cut by 3 bases and J by 6 bases, with 16 bases left in between. The CDR3 spans 14 residues. The CDR3 DNA follows: TGCGCCAGCAGCTCCCGGGGGAAGGCCCTCGAGCAGTACTTC. It codes for CASSSRGKALEQYF.

The sample holds a few counts of this clone. The genes are TRBV7-9 and TRBJ1-4; weak D call: TRBD1 (6 bases). The CDR3 contains 15 residues. The V end was cut by 5 bases, the J end by 5 bases, with 15 bases between. Germline V gene data show CDR1 as SEHNR and CDR2 as FQNEAQ (reference sequence). CDR3 region: CASSLEAGANEKLFF. CDR3 coding DNA: TGTGCCAGCAGCCTCGAGGCAGGGGCAAATGAAAAACTGTTTTTT.

The gene calls are TRBV7-9 and TRBJ1-5; possibly TRBD1 for D (5 bases). V was shortened by 1 base and J by 9 bases, with 19 bases between the two germline ends. The CDR3 consists of 16 residues. From germline, CDR1 is SEHNR and CDR2 FQNEAQ (reference sequence). The CDR3 bases are TGTGCCAGCAGCTTAGTCACCGGGGGAAGAGATCGGCCCCAGCATTTT. It translates to CASSLVTGGRDRPQHF.

The V gene is TRBV10-3, the J gene TRBJ1-6; perhaps TRBD1 as D (6 bases). There are 14 residues in the CDR3. Per the germline V gene, CDR1 is ENHRY and CDR2 is SYGVKD. V was pared by 2 bases and J by 14 bases, with 16 bases between. CDR3 nucleotides: TGTGCCATCAGTGAGGGACTGACGGGGACAACCCTCCACTTT. Its translation is CAISEGLTGTTLHF.